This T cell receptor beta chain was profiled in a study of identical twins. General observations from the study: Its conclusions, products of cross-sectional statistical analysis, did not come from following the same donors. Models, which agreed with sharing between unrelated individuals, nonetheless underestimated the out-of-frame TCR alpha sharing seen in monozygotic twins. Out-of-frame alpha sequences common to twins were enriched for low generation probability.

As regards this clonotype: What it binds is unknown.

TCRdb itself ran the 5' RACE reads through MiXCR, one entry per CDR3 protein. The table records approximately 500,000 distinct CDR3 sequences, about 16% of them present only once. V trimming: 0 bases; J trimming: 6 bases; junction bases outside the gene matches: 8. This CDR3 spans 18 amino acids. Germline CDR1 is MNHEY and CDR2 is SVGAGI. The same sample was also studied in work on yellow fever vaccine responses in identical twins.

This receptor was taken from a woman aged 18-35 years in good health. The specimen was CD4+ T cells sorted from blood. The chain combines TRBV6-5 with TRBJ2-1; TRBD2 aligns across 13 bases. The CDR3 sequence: CASSYSRTSGRAPNEQFF. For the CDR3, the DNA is TGTGCCAGCAGTTACTCGAGAACTAGCGGGAGGGCCCCCAATGAGCAGTTCTTC.